Listed here are 5 T cell receptor beta chains from one sample, sequenced in a study of control samples from healthy donors and cancer patients. Sequenced by immunoSEQ multiplex PCR; TCRdb stores in-frame clones only, minus some. The sample includes roughly 100,000 clones, 92% of them seen just once. Sequenced material: blood. These receptor sequences come from a woman between 18 and 30 years old in good health.

This chain uses TRBV6-5 with TRBJ2-3; a weak D match, TRBD2 (6 bases). Germline V lookup: CDR1 MNHEY, CDR2 SVGAGI. The CDR3 is 15 amino acids. Deletions cut 7 bases from V and 3 bases from J, with 17 bases between. CDR3 protein: CASNFAKAGTDTQYF. In nucleotides, the CDR3 is TGTGCCAGCAACTTCGCTAAGGCGGGGACAGATACGCAGTATTTT.

In DNA, the CDR3 is TGTGCCACCAGTGATCGGGGGCACAATCAGCCCCAGCATTTT. It codes for CATSDRGHNQPQHF. The V and J genes are TRBV24-1 and TRBJ1-5; the D gene is possibly TRBD1 (6 bases). Trimming removed 3 bases at V and 3 bases at J, with 8 bases between. This CDR3 has 14 amino acids. CDR1 and CDR2 from the germline V gene are KGHDR and SFDVKD.

The chain carries TRBV30 and TRBJ1-1; tentative D call: TRBD1 (5 bases). The V gene's germline CDR1 is GTSNPN and CDR2 SVGIG (reference sequence). This CDR3 is built from 14 residues. V gave up 3 bases and J gave up 4 bases, with 15 bases separating them. The CDR3 reads CAWSLSAGGTEAFF. DNA of the CDR3: TGTGCCTGGAGCCTTTCGGCGGGGGGCACTGAAGCTTTCTTT.

The chain couples TRBV3-1 (or the pseudogene TRBV3-2) to TRBJ2-2, with D unresolved. CDR3 size: 13 residues. V shed 2 bases and J shed 6 bases, with 7 bases lying between them. In germline, CDR1 is LGHDT, CDR2 YNNKEL (reference sequence). The CDR3 nucleotides are TGTGCCAGCAGCCAATTAATAGCCGGGGAGCTGTTTTTT. Translated: CASSQLIAGELFF.

The V call is TRBV4-1, the J call TRBJ2-1; 9 bases line up with TRBD2. The CDR3 totals 15 residues. CDR1 is MGHRA, CDR2 YSYEKL, per germline. Losses at the gene ends were 2 bases for V and 4 bases for J; bases not matched to a gene: 3. Here the CDR3 reads CASSQLAGRYNEQFF. Written as DNA, the CDR3 is TGCGCCAGCAGCCAACTAGCGGGGAGATACAATGAGCAGTTCTTC.